A selection of T cell receptor beta chains follows, all from one sample in a study of shared clonotypes between healthy human individuals. Profiling relied on immunoSEQ multiplex PCR, and the TCRdb table lists in-frame clones only, not all of them. The data show around 690,000 clones, roughly 91% seen once. The material sequenced was memory CD8+ T cells from PBMCs. Receptor source: a man aged 18 to 29 in good health. Some clones in this sample may be carry-over from other donors' samples. The CDR3 runs from the conserved cysteine through the conserved F or W. A D gene is named only where the DNA matches it firmly. Clone size is not always given. Where it is, it says once, few, many or a class for expanded clones.

d_gene,abundance,j_gene,v_gene,CDR3aa,CDR3nt
NA,NA,TRBJ2-2,TRBV27,CASSLVARGTGELFF,TGTGCCAGCAGTTTAGTGGCAAGGGGGACCGGGGAGCTGTTTTTT
NA,NA,TRBJ2-7,TRBV10-3,CAISPQGGSYEQYF,TGTGCCATCAGTCCTCAGGGTGGGTCCTACGAGCAGTACTTC
TRBD1,NA,TRBJ2-7,TRBV4-2,CASSQDRTGGYEQYF,TGTGCCAGCAGCCAAGATCGGACAGGGGGCTACGAGCAGTACTTC
TRBD1,NA,TRBJ2-5,TRBV6-5,CATSPRDSLTETQYF,TGTGCCACCAGTCCACGGGACAGTCTCACAGAGACCCAGTACTTC
NA,NA,TRBJ1-2,TRBV2,CASSDSLRVRDGYTF,TGTGCCAGCAGTGACTCCTTGAGGGTTCGGGATGGCTACACCTTC
TRBD2,NA,TRBJ2-3,TRBV5-4,CASSNRLAGVGDTQYF,TGTGCCAGCAGCAACAGACTAGCGGGAGTTGGAGATACGCAGTATTTT
TRBD1,NA,TRBJ2-7,TRBV6-7,CASSYSSRTGKGQYF,TGTGCCAGCAGTTACTCGTCCAGGACAGGGAAAGGGCAGTACTTC
NA,NA,TRBJ2-1,TRBV7-7,CASSPGVSSYNEQFF,TGTGCCAGCAGCCCCGGGGTCAGCTCCTACAATGAGCAGTTCTTC
TRBD2,NA,TRBJ2-7,TRBV14,CASSLTRLAGAEQYF,TGTGCCAGCAGCCTTACGAGGCTAGCGGGAGCTGAGCAGTACTTC
NA,NA,TRBJ1-1,TRBV14,CASSQDWGDTEAFF,TGTGCCAGCAGCCAAGATTGGGGGGACACTGAAGCTTTCTTT
TRBD1,NA,TRBJ2-7,TRBV18,CASSPDREEQYF,TGTGCCAGCTCACCAGACAGGGAAGAGCAGTACTTC
TRBD2,NA,TRBJ2-7,TRBV7-7,CASSPRLAFGYEQYF,TGTGCCAGCAGCCCCCGACTAGCGTTCGGCTACGAGCAGTACTTC
NA,NA,TRBJ2-7,TRBV28,CASSFGRYYEQYF,TGTGCCAGCAGTTTTGGCAGGTACTACGAGCAGTACTTC
TRBD2,NA,TRBJ2-7,TRBV27,CASSPGTSGSYEQYF,TGTGCCAGCAGTCCCGGGACTAGCGGGTCCTACGAGCAGTACTTC
TRBD1,NA,TRBJ2-3,TRBV2,CASSGDRDVGTDTQYF,TGTGCCAGCAGTGGGGACAGGGATGTCGGCACAGATACGCAGTATTTT
NA,NA,TRBJ1-5,TRBV9,CASSGARGKIKPQHF,TGTGCCAGCAGCGGAGCGAGGGGAAAGATCAAGCCCCAGCATTTT
NA,NA,TRBJ2-7,TRBV19,CASSIRGGTYEQYF,TGTGCCAGTAGTATCAGGGGCGGAACCTACGAGCAGTACTTC
TRBD2,NA,TRBJ2-5,TRBV5-6,CASSWGAGVSQETQYF,TGTGCCAGCAGCTGGGGCGCGGGAGTTTCCCAAGAGACCCAGTACTTC
NA,NA,TRBJ2-6,TRBV18,CASSLEGSGANVLTF,TGTGCCAGCTCCTTGGAGGGGAGTGGGGCCAACGTCCTGACTTTC
TRBD2,NA,TRBJ2-7,TRBV28,CASSFAASGVLYEQYF,TGTGCCAGCAGTTTCGCGGCCAGCGGGGTACTTTACGAGCAGTACTTC
TRBD2,NA,TRBJ2-7,TRBV4-1,CASSQDSTSGSAHEQYF,TGCGCCAGCAGCCAAGATAGTACCAGCGGGAGTGCCCACGAGCAGTACTTC
TRBD1,NA,TRBJ2-7,TRBV28,CASSLLVGTASYEQYF,TGTGCCAGCAGTTTATTAGTAGGGACAGCCTCCTACGAGCAGTACTTC
TRBD2,NA,TRBJ2-7,TRBV9,CASSVGRLAGEEQYF,TGTGCCAGCAGCGTAGGTCGGCTAGCGGGAGAGGAGCAGTACTTC
NA,NA,TRBJ2-7,TRBV23-1,CASIPLPRCRVIYEQYF,TGCGCCAGCATTCCCCTTCCCCGTTGCAGGGTCATATACGAGCAGTACTTC
TRBD2,NA,TRBJ2-1,TRBV27,CASSSWGAGPYNEQFF,TGTGCCAGCAGTTCCTGGGGAGCGGGACCGTACAATGAGCAGTTCTTC
TRBD1,few,TRBJ1-1,TRBV7-8,CASSSGTGMNTEAFF,TGTGCCAGCAGCTCAGGGACAGGTATGAACACTGAAGCTTTCTTT
NA,once,TRBJ1-3,TRBV7-9,CASSLPRSSGNTIYF,TGTGCCAGCAGCTTACCCAGGAGCTCTGGAAACACCATATATTTT
NA,NA,TRBJ1-1,TRBV10-2,CASSEFDLNTEAFF,TGCGCCAGCAGTGAGTTCGACCTGAACACTGAAGCTTTCTTC
NA,NA,TRBJ1-2,TRBV27,CASSLSGRGYSYGYTF,TGTGCCAGCAGTTTATCCGGGAGGGGATATAGCTATGGCTACACCTTC
TRBD2,NA,TRBJ2-5,TRBV11-3,CASSQDGLAGFETQYF,TGTGCCAGCAGCCAGGACGGACTAGCGGGTTTTGAGACCCAGTACTTC
NA,NA,TRBJ1-1,TRBV6-5,CASSYSEGIEAFF,TGTGCCAGCAGTTACAGTGAGGGGATTGAAGCTTTCTTT
NA,NA,TRBJ2-3,TRBV27,CASSKLSTKGITDTQYF,TGTGCCAGCAGTAAACTATCAACAAAAGGTATAACAGATACGCAGTATTTT
NA,NA,TRBJ1-5,TRBV21-1,CASSKRPAGAFNQPQHF,TGTGCCAGCAGCAAACGGCCGGCAGGGGCCTTCAATCAGCCCCAGCATTTT
NA,NA,TRBJ1-1,TRBV7-9,CASSSADRGQTDNTEAFF,TGTGCCAGCAGCTCAGCGGACCGGGGCCAAACCGACAACACTGAAGCTTTCTTT
NA,NA,TRBJ2-2,TRBV6-6,CASSYSAGSNTGELFF,TGTGCCAGCAGTTACTCGGCCGGGTCCAACACCGGGGAGCTGTTTTTT